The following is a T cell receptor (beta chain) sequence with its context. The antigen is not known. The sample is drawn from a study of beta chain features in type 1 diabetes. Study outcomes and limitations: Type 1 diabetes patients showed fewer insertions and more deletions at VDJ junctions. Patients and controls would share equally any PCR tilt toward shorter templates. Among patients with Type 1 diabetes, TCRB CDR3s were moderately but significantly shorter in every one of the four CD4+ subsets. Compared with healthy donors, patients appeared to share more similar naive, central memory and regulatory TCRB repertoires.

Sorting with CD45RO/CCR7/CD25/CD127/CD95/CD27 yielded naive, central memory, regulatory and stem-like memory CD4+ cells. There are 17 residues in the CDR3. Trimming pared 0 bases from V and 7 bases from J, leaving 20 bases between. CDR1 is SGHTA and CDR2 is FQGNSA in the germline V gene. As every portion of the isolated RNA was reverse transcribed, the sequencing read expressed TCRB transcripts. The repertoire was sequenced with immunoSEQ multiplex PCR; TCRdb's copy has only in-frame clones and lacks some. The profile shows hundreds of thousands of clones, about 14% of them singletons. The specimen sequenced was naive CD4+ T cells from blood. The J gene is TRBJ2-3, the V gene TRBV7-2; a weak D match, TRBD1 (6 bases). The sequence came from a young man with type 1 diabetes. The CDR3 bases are TGTGCCAGCAGCTTAGCGGTTTTCCAGGGGACGTGGAATACGCAGTATTTT. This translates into CASSLAVFQGTWNTQYF.